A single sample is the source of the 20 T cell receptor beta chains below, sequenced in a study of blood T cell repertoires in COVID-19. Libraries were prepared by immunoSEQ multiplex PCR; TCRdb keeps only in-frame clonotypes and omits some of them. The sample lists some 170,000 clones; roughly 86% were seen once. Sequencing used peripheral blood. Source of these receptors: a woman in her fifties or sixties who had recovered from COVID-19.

The CDR3 reads CASSEVAGPAGEQYF. CDR3 in DNA: TGTGCCAGCAGTGAAGTTGCAGGCCCGGCCGGCGAGCAGTACTTC. The chain employs TRBV2 and TRBJ2-7; D is undetermined. CDR1 is SNHLY, CDR2 FYNNEI, per germline. V gave up 1 base and J gave up 6 bases, with 16 bases separating them. CDR3 length: 15 residues.

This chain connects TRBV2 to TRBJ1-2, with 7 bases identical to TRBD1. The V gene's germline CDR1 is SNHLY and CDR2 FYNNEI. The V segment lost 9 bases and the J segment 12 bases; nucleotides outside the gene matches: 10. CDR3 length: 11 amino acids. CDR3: CASCLQGSNTF. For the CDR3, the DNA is TGTGCCAGTTGCCTACAGGGGTCGAACACCTTC.

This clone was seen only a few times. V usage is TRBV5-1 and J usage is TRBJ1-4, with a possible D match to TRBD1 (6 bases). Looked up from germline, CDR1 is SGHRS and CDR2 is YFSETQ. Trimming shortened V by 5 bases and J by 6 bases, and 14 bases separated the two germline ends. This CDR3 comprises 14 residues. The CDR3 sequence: CASSLRGADEKLFF. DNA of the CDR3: TGCGCCAGCAGTCTCAGGGGCGCGGATGAAAAACTGTTTTTT.

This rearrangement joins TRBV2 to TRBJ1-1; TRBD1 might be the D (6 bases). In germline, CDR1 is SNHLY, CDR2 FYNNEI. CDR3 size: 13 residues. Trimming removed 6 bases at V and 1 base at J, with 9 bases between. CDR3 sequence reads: CASSLTGNTEAFF. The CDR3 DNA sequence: TGTGCCAGCAGCTTGACAGGGAACACTGAAGCTTTCTTT.

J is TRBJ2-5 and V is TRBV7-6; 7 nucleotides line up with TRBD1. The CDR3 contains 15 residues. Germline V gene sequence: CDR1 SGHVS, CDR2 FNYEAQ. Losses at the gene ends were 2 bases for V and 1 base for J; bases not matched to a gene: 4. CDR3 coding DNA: TGTGCCAGCAGCTTATACGGGACAGCCCAAGAGACCCAGTACTTC. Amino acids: CASSLYGTAQETQYF. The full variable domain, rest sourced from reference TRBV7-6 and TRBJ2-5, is GAGVSQSPRYKVTKRGQDVALRCDPISGHVSLYWYRQALGQGPEFLTYFNYEAQQDKSGLPNDRFSAERPEGSISTLTIQRTEQRDSAMYRCASSLYGTAQETQYFGPGTRLLVL.

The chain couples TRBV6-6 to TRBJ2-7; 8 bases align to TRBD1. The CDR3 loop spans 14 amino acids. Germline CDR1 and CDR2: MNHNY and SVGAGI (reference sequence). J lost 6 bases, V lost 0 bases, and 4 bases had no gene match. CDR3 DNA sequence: TGTGCCAGCAGTTACTCCGGGACAGGACGCGAGCAGTACTTC. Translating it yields CASSYSGTGREQYF.

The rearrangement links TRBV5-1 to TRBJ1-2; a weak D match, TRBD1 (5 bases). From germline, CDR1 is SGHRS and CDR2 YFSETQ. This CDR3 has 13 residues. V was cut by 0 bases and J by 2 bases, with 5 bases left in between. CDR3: CASSLEGNYGYTF. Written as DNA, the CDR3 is TGCGCCAGCAGCTTGGAGGGGAACTATGGCTACACCTTC. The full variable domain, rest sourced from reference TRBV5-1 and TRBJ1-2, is KAGVTQTPRYLIKTRGQQVTLSCSPISGHRSVSWYQQTPGQGLQFLFEYFSETQRNKGNFPGRFSGRQFSNSRSEMNVSTLELGDSALYLCASSLEGNYGYTFGSGTRLTVV.

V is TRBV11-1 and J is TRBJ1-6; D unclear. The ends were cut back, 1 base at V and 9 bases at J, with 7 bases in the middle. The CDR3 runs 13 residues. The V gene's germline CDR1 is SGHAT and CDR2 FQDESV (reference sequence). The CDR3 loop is CASSLEKSSPLHF. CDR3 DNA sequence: TGTGCCAGCAGCTTAGAAAAGAGTTCACCCCTCCACTTT.

This CDR3 is CASSVSGGSGNEQFF. CDR3 in DNA: TGTGCCAGCAGCGTTAGCGGGGGAAGCGGGAATGAGCAGTTCTTC. The chain uses TRBV11-2 and TRBJ2-1, with TRBD2 matching over 9 bases. V gave up 5 bases and J gave up 7 bases; unmatched junction bases: 9. The CDR3 runs 15 residues. The V gene's germline CDR1 is SGHAT and CDR2 FQNNGV.

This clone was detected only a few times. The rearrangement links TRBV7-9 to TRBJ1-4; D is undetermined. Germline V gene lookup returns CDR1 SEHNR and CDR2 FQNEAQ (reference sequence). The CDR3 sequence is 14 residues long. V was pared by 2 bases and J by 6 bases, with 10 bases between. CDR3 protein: CASSLSPEHEKLFF. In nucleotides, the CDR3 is TGTGCCAGCAGCTTATCTCCAGAACATGAAAAACTGTTTTTT.

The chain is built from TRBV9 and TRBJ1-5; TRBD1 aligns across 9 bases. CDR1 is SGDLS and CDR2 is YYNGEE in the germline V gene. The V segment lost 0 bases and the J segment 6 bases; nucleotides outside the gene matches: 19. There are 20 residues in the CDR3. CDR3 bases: TGTGCCAGCAGCGTAGGTGAGGGGACAGGGATTTGGAAAATGGCTCAGCCCCAGCATTTT. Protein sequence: CASSVGEGTGIWKMAQPQHF.

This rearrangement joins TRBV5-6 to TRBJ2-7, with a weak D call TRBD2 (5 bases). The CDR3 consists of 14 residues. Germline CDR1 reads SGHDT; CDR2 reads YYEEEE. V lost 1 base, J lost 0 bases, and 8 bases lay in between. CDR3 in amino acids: CASSLIGNSYEQYF. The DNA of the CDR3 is TGTGCCAGCAGCTTGATCGGGAACTCCTACGAGCAGTACTTC.

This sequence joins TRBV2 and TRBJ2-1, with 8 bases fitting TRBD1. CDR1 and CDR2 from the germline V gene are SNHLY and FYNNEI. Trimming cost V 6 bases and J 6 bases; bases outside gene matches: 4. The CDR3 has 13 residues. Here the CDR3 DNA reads TGTGCCAGCAGGGCCACAGGGGGCAATGAGCAGTTCTTC. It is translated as CASRATGGNEQFF.

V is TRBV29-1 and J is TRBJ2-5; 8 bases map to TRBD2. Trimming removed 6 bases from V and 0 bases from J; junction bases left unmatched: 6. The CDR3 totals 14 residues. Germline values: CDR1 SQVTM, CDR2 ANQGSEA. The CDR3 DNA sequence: TGCAGCGTCCCCTCGGGACTAGACCAAGAGACCCAGTACTTC. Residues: CSVPSGLDQETQYF.

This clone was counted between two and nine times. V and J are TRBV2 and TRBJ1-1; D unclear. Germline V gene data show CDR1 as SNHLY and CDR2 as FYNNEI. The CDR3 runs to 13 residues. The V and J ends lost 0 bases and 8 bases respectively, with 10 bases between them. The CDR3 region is CASSEARTGEAFF. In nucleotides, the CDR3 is TGTGCCAGCAGTGAAGCGCGGACTGGAGAAGCTTTCTTT.

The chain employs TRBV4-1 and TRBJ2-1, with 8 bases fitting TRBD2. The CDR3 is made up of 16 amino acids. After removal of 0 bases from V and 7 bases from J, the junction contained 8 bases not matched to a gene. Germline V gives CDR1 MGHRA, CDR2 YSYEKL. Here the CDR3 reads CASSQDLGAGGNEQFF. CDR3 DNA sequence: TGCGCCAGCAGCCAAGATCTGGGCGCGGGGGGTAATGAGCAGTTCTTC.

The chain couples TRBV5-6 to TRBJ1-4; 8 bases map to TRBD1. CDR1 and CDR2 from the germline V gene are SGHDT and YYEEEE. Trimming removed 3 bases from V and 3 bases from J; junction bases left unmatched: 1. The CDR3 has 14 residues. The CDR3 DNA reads TGTGCCAGCAGCTCCAGGGGGCCTAATGAAAAACTGTTTTTT. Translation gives CASSSRGPNEKLFF. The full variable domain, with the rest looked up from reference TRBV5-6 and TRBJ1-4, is DAGVTQSPTHLIKTRGQQVTLRCSPKSGHDTVSWYQQALGQGPQFIFQYYEEEERQRGNFPDRFSGHQFPNYSSELNVNALLLGDSALYLCASSSRGPNEKLFFGSGTQLSVL.

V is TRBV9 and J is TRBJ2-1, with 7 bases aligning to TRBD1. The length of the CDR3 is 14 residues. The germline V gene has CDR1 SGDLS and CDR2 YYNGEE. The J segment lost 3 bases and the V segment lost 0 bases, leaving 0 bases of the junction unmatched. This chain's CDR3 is CASSVGDSYNEQFF. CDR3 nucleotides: TGTGCCAGCAGCGTAGGGGACAGCTACAATGAGCAGTTCTTC.

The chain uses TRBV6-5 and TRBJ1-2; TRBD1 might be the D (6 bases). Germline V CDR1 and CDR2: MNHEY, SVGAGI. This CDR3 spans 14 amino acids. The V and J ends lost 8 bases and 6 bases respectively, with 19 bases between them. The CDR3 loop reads CASEMGALMNGYTF. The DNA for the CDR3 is TGTGCCAGCGAGATGGGGGCGCTTATGAATGGCTACACCTTC.

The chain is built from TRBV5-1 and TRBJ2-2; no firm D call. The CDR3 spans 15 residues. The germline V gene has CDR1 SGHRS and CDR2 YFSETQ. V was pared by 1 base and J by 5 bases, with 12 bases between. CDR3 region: CASSLPNPRTGELFF. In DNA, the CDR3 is TGCGCCAGCAGCTTGCCCAACCCGAGAACCGGGGAGCTGTTTTTT.